A single TCR beta chain is shown here with its context. The antigen is undetermined. This record comes from a study of T cell responses to AZD1222 COVID-19 vaccine. Broader study findings: Vaccine-associated CD4 TCRs ranged over spike, dominating at 160-218 and 743-854.

The CDR3 is 15 residues long. Per the germline V gene, CDR1 is LGHNA and CDR2 is YSLEER. With 4 bases removed from V and 5 bases from J, the gap between germline ends came to 17 bases. Clones were read by immunoSEQ multiplex PCR, and TCRdb kept only the in-frame ones, dropping some. The repertoire shows around 150,000 clones; the top ten hold 2.2%. The chain combines TRBV4-3 with TRBJ1-1; D perhaps matches TRBD1 (6 bases). The source material was peripheral blood. The TCR was taken from an adult in good health. In DNA, the CDR3 is TGCGCCAGCAGCCTACAACAGGGAACGGGGACTGAAGCTTTCTTT. Protein product: CASSLQQGTGTEAFF.